This TCR beta chain derives from a study of T cell repertoires in cytomegalovirus infection. Study as a whole: HLA-C-restricted CMV epitopes, recently identified, and well-studied HLA-B-restricted ones were used by the study. CMV infection plus the matching HLA type was flagged by public TCR beta signatures.

General study results and limits: Identification of carriers of CMV plus the relevant HLA was performed using cumulative public TCR beta family frequency.

MiXCR, run by TCRdb on the reads, gives a single entry per CDR3 protein. The sample has fewer than 900,000 distinct CDR3 sequences; 25% to 30% are singletons. This clonotype was observed a handful of times. The antigen is unknown. The ends were cut back, 6 bases at V and 0 bases at J, with 9 bases in the middle. The CDR3 runs 15 residues. CDR1 is LNHDA, CDR2 SQIVND, per germline (reference sequence). The V call is TRBV19, the J call TRBJ1-6, with D unclear. This TCR came from a human donor in good health (CMV status not recorded). Some clones in this sample may be carry-over from other donors' samples. The specimen was cultured CD8+ T cells from PBMCs, collected from culture after CMV antigen stimulation. CDR3 DNA sequence: TGTGCCAGTAGCTGGGAAGTCTCCTATAATTCACCCCTCCACTTT. Amino acid sequence: CASSWEVSYNSPLHF.